These 24 T cell receptor beta chains share one sample of origin, sequenced in a study of T cells after yellow fever vaccination. TCRdb re-called the 5' RACE reads through MiXCR, storing one row per CDR3 protein. Counted here are fewer than 500,000 distinct CDR3 sequences, over 15% occurring once; the ten biggest clones make up 15% to 20%. The sequencing used PBMCs, collected before the yellow fever booster vaccination. Receptor source: a man aged 18 to 35 who received the YFV17D yellow fever vaccine.

This rearrangement joins TRBV20-1 to TRBJ2-5; 8 bases fit TRBD1. CDR1 and CDR2 (germline): DFQATT, SNEGSKA (reference sequence). Trimming took 5 bases from V and 5 from J; bases not matched to a gene: 7. This CDR3 has 13 amino acids. The CDR3 nucleotides read TGCAGTGCTCCACAGGGGGTCGGGGAGACCCAGTACTTC. It codes for CSAPQGVGETQYF.

The V gene is TRBV4-2, the J gene TRBJ1-1; D unclear. Germline values: CDR1 LGHNA, CDR2 YNFKEQ. The V and J ends lost 0 bases and 6 bases respectively, with 11 bases between them. The CDR3 is 14 amino acids. CDR3 sequence reads: CASSQERFDPEAFF. CDR3 nucleotides: TGTGCCAGCAGCCAAGAACGTTTCGACCCTGAAGCTTTCTTT.

This clonotype was counted a few times. DNA for the CDR3: TGTGCCACCGCCCCCGGGAGGAGGGAGAATAATGAAAAACTGTTTTTT. This encodes CATAPGRRENNEKLFF. The chain links TRBV7-2 to TRBJ1-4; D ambiguous. The CDR3 runs 16 residues. Germline CDR1 SGHTA, CDR2 FQGNSA. V lost 10 bases, J lost 4 bases, and 22 bases lay in between.

This clonotype was seen a few times. This rearrangement joins TRBV4-1 to TRBJ1-1, with no clear D. Trimming took 2 bases from V and 1 from J, leaving 17 bases between them. The CDR3 runs 17 residues. Germline CDR1 and CDR2: MGHRA and YSYEKL. Here the CDR3 reads CASSQIPDPGWNTEAFF. CDR3 nucleotides: TGCGCCAGCAGCCAAATCCCCGACCCGGGTTGGAACACTGAAGCTTTCTTT.

V usage is TRBV12-3 or TRBV12-4 and J usage is TRBJ1-2; tentatively, D is TRBD1 (6 bases). V gave up 5 bases and J gave up 4 bases, with 14 bases separating them. The CDR3 totals 14 residues. As DNA, the CDR3 is TGTGCCAGCAGTAAACAGGGTGGGGTCTATGGCTACACCTTC. It is translated as CASSKQGGVYGYTF.

This clonotype was detected a few times. The gene calls are TRBV3-1 and TRBJ1-4, with TRBD1 identical over 7 bases. The CDR3 spans 13 residues. After removal of 1 base from V and 8 bases from J, the junction contained 1 base not matched to a gene. Germline V gene sequence: CDR1 LGHDT, CDR2 YNNKEL (reference sequence). For the CDR3, the DNA is TGTGCCAGCAGCCAAGCGGGACAGGAAAAACTGTTTTTT. Its protein is CASSQAGQEKLFF.

This clonotype occurred a few times. V gene TRBV27 combines with J gene TRBJ2-5; D call uncertain. The CDR3 is 13 residues long. V shed 6 bases and J shed 5 bases, with 13 bases lying between them. Germline assignment: CDR1 MNHEY and CDR2 SMNVEV (reference sequence). CDR3 sequence (DNA): TGTGCCAGCAGCCCCTCCGGCTGGGAGACCCAGTACTTC. Protein: CASSPSGWETQYF.

This clonotype showed up just a few times. The chain joins TRBV7-3 to TRBJ1-1, with TRBD1 matching 11 bases. Germline V lookup: CDR1 SGHTA, CDR2 FQGTGA. V was pared by 5 bases and J by 4 bases, with 3 bases of the junction left unmatched. This CDR3 has 14 amino acids. In nucleotides, the CDR3 is TGTGCCAGCAGCCACGGGACAGGGGGCACTGAAGCTTTCTTT. Its translation: CASSHGTGGTEAFF.

This clonotype was found a few times. The chain uses TRBV6-6 and TRBJ2-1; 10 positions match TRBD2. Germline V gene sequence: CDR1 MNHNY, CDR2 SVGAGI (reference sequence). J was trimmed by 7 bases and V by 6 bases; bases with no gene match: 12. The CDR3 contains 16 residues. This CDR3 is CASSPEKRGGINEQFF. The DNA of the CDR3 is TGTGCCAGCAGCCCGGAGAAGCGGGGGGGCATTAATGAGCAGTTCTTC.

This clonotype occurred many times. This sequence joins TRBV20-1 and TRBJ2-7; 7 bases are shared with TRBD2. V dropped 3 bases and J dropped 1; count of bases not matched to a gene: 3. Germline CDR1 and CDR2: DFQATT and SNEGSKA (reference sequence). The CDR3 sequence is 13 residues long. The CDR3 nucleotides are TGCAGTGCTAGGGTGGGAGGGTCCTACGAGCAGTACTTC. Translating it yields CSARVGGSYEQYF.

The rearrangement uses TRBV5-1 and TRBJ2-3; D unresolved. V was trimmed by 0 bases and J by 5 bases, leaving 10 bases between them. This CDR3 is 14 amino acids long. Germline values: CDR1 SGHRS, CDR2 YFSETQ. In DNA, the CDR3 is TGCGCCAGCAGCTTGGAGTGGGGTGGAGATACGCAGTATTTT. Translated, it gives CASSLEWGGDTQYF.

This clonotype was picked up a small number of times. This chain joins TRBV11-3 and TRBJ2-6, with D possibly being TRBD1 (7 bases). Between the trimmed V and J ends, which lost 1 base and 2 bases, there was a span of 21 bases. The germline V gene has CDR1 SGHNT and CDR2 YENEEA. This CDR3 comprises 20 residues. The CDR3: CASSLVGRGAYGTGANVLTF. The CDR3 region has the DNA TGTGCCAGCAGCTTAGTGGGCAGGGGGGCTTATGGTACTGGGGCCAACGTCCTGACTTTC.

The V gene is TRBV6-2 or TRBV6-3, the J gene TRBJ2-4; the D gene is possibly TRBD2 (5 bases). V was pared by 7 bases and J by 0 bases, with 13 bases between. From germline, CDR1 is MNHEY and CDR2 SVGEGT. This CDR3 has 15 amino acids. The CDR3 loop is CASNPPGTAKNIQYF. In DNA, the CDR3 is TGTGCCAGCAACCCTCCGGGAACAGCCAAAAACATTCAGTACTTC.

This clonotype was seen many times. V and J are TRBV7-2 and TRBJ2-1; TRBD1 is a possible D gene (5 bases). The germline gives CDR1 SGHTA, CDR2 FQGNSA. There are 16 residues in the CDR3. V dropped 5 bases and J dropped 7 bases, with 21 bases sitting between them. The CDR3 DNA is TGTGCCAGCAGCGCCCGGGCGCAGGGCCTATCAAATGAGCAGTTCTTC. Translation: CASSARAQGLSNEQFF.

The V and J genes are TRBV10-3 and TRBJ2-3; 10 nucleotides align to TRBD1. With V trimmed by 6 bases and J by 3 bases, 6 bases remained unmatched. The CDR3 is 15 amino acids. The germline CDR1 and CDR2 sequences are ENHRY and SYGVKD. The CDR3 sequence is CAIRERQGATDTQYF. CDR3 sequence (DNA): TGTGCCATCAGGGAAAGACAGGGGGCTACAGATACGCAGTATTTT.

This chain links TRBV3-1 with TRBJ1-1, with D possibly TRBD1 on 5 matching bases. Germline V gene sequence: CDR1 LGHDT, CDR2 YNNKEL (reference sequence). V lost 4 bases, J lost 11 bases, and 14 bases lay in between. This CDR3 is 12 amino acids long. The CDR3 reads CASSPAGRDAFF. CDR3 nucleotides: TGTGCCAGCAGCCCAGCGGGCAGGGACGCTTTCTTT.

This clonotype came up a few times. V is TRBV12-5 and J is TRBJ2-7; TRBD2 aligns across 8 bases. The V and J ends lost 5 bases and 2 bases, in that order; junction bases with no gene match: 8. Germline values: CDR1 LGHNT, CDR2 FRNRAP. The CDR3 extends over 15 amino acids. The CDR3 sequence is CASGLGGGFAYEQYF. CDR3 coding DNA: TGTGCTAGTGGTCTCGGGGGGGGGTTTGCCTACGAGCAGTACTTC.

This clonotype has only a few counts. This chain uses TRBV7-2 with TRBJ2-3, with 10 bases matching TRBD2. CDR1 is SGHTA, CDR2 FQGNSA, per germline. This CDR3 is built from 17 residues. The junction had 14 bases not matched to a gene; V was cut back by 4 bases and J by 7 bases. CDR3 sequence: CASSYLASGGALNTQYF. As DNA, the CDR3 is TGTGCCAGCAGCTACCTAGCAAGCGGGGGGGCCTTAAATACGCAGTATTTT.

This clonotype was found a few times. The genes are TRBV9 and TRBJ1-2; D is uncertain. V was trimmed by 3 bases and J by 8 bases, leaving 17 bases between them. The length of the CDR3 is 14 residues. Germline V gene sequence: CDR1 SGDLS, CDR2 YYNGEE. The DNA for the CDR3 is TGTGCCAGCAGCGAGGCCCCTTCAGTGGGAGGCTACACCTTC. Translated, it gives CASSEAPSVGGYTF.

J is TRBJ1-1 and V is TRBV2, with TRBD1 matching over 10 bases. CDR1 is SNHLY, CDR2 FYNNEI, per germline. Losses at the gene ends were 7 bases for V and 5 bases for J; bases not matched to a gene: 10. This CDR3 has 15 residues. CDR3 nucleotides: TGTGCCAGCACCCAAGAGGGACAGGGGCAAACTGAAGCTTTCTTT. The encoded protein is CASTQEGQGQTEAFF. Full variable domain (outside the CDR3, taken from reference TRBV2 and TRBJ1-1): EPEVTQTPSHQVTQMGQEVILRCVPISNHLYFYWYRQILGQKVEFLVSFYNNEISEKSEIFDDQFSVERPDGSNFTLKIRSTKLEDSAMYFCASTQEGQGQTEAFFGQGTRLTVV.

This clonotype was counted between two and nine times. V and J are TRBV21-1 and TRBJ2-3; the table gives TRBD1 as D, unverified against the DNA. TRBV21-1 is labeled a pseudogene. This CDR3 region has 17 residues. The CDR3: CASSPGRGAVCTDTQYF. The CDR3 DNA reads TGTGCCAGCAGCCCCGGGCGGGGGGCGGTGTGCACAGATACGCAGTATTTT.

The rearrangement links TRBV4-3 to TRBJ1-4; no firm D call. Germline assignment: CDR1 LGHNA and CDR2 YSLEER. The CDR3 has 14 amino acids. The V end lost 0 bases, the J end lost 10 bases, and 12 bases lay between the germline ends. CDR3 DNA: TGCGCCAGCAGCCAAGAAGCTGGCAAGGGAAAACTGTTTTTT. Translation gives CASSQEAGKGKLFF.

This clonotype was observed many times. This rearrangement joins TRBV7-9 to TRBJ1-2, with D unresolved. Trimming stripped 6 bases from V and 8 bases from J, with 7 bases between. Per germline, CDR1 SEHNR and CDR2 FQNEAQ (reference sequence). The CDR3 sequence is 10 residues long. The CDR3 protein is CASSSRGYTF. The DNA for the CDR3 is TGTGCCAGCAGTTCCCGGGGCTACACCTTC. The full variable domain, with the rest looked up from reference TRBV7-9 and TRBJ1-2, is DTGVSQNPRHKITKRGQNVTFRCDPISEHNRLYWYRQTLGQGPEFLTYFQNEAQLEKSRLLSDRFSAERPKGSFSTLEIQRTEQGDSAMYLCASSSRGYTFGSGTRLTVV.

This clonotype was found many times. V usage is TRBV7-6 and J usage is TRBJ2-7, with 7 bases matching TRBD1. In germline, CDR1 is SGHVS, CDR2 FNYEAQ. Trimming cost V 4 bases and J 5 bases; bases outside gene matches: 20. CDR3 length: 18 residues. For the CDR3, the DNA is TGTGCCAGCAGCTCTGGGGCAGGGGGAAGAAAAAAAGTCGACGAGCAGTACTTC. Amino acids: CASSSGAGGRKKVDEQYF.